These 9 T cell receptor beta chains were sequenced from one sample in a study of T-cell memory formation after mild COVID-19. TCRdb redid the calling of the 5' RACE reads with MiXCR, one entry per CDR3 protein. Of some 450,000 distinct CDR3 sequences in the sample, 20% were seen once. Material: PBMCs or a T cell subset sorted from them (not recorded which). The receptors come from an adult woman who had mild COVID-19 (a few samples of this study predate the infection). Cell type and time point are not known.

This clonotype was seen a handful of times. The chain uses TRBV5-1 and TRBJ1-1; D remains unclear. The CDR3 totals 13 residues. Germline V gene data show CDR1 as SGHRS and CDR2 as YFSETQ. V was trimmed by 0 bases and J by 4 bases, leaving 7 bases between them. The CDR3 here is CASSLGQVTEAFF. CDR3 coding DNA: TGCGCCAGCAGCTTGGGGCAGGTCACTGAAGCTTTCTTT.

The chain couples TRBV29-1 to TRBJ2-7; tentative D call: TRBD2 (6 bases). Looked up from germline, CDR1 is SQVTM and CDR2 is ANQGSEA. Trimming left V 4 bases short and J 5 bases short, with 12 bases between. The CDR3 is 12 residues long. The DNA of the CDR3 is TGCAGCGTTGGACTAGTCGGCCACGAGCAGTACTTC. It specifies CSVGLVGHEQYF.

V usage is TRBV19 and J usage is TRBJ2-2; D gene uncertain. Deletions cut 4 bases from V and 3 bases from J, with 9 bases between. The V gene's germline CDR1 is LNHDA and CDR2 SQIVND (reference sequence). This CDR3 region has 14 residues. The CDR3, as DNA: TGTGCCAGTAGTAGGTCTAGAGACACCGGGGAGCTGTTTTTT. Translating it yields CASSRSRDTGELFF.

This clonotype was found a few times. J is TRBJ2-7 and V is TRBV12-3 or TRBV12-4; 7 positions agree with TRBD1. Losses at the gene ends were 6 bases for V and 7 bases for J; bases not matched to a gene: 12. CDR3 size: 14 residues. CDR3 sequence: CASSPTGLNMEQYF. CDR3 DNA: TGTGCCAGCAGCCCGACAGGGCTAAACATGGAGCAGTACTTC.

This clonotype has just a few counts. The chain couples TRBV4-2 to TRBJ2-5; D is perhaps TRBD2 (5 bases). The CDR3 length is 14 residues. Per germline, CDR1 LGHNA and CDR2 YNFKEQ. Trimming took off 4 bases at V and 1 base at J, with 10 bases between the two ends. DNA of the CDR3: TGTGCCAGCAGCCCGTCGAGCGGCCAAGAGACCCAGTACTTC. It codes for CASSPSSGQETQYF.

The chain has TRBV5-1 and TRBJ1-1; D may be TRBD1 (6 bases). CDR3 length equals 14 residues. The V gene's germline CDR1 is SGHRS and CDR2 YFSETQ. With 4 bases removed from V and 4 bases from J, the gap between germline ends came to 14 bases. As DNA, the CDR3 is TGCGCCAGCAGCCCCGAGGGGGGGAGCACTGAAGCTTTCTTT. Translated, it gives CASSPEGGSTEAFF.

This clonotype was seen a handful of times. V and J are TRBV5-1 and TRBJ1-1; 9 bases agree with TRBD1. Unmatched junction bases numbered 11, after V lost 0 bases and J lost 5 bases. The CDR3 is 17 amino acids. The V gene's germline CDR1 is SGHRS and CDR2 YFSETQ. CDR3: CASSLEATGGYKTEAFF. For the CDR3, the DNA is TGCGCCAGCAGCTTGGAAGCGACAGGGGGGTACAAGACTGAAGCTTTCTTT.

This clonotype has only a few counts. The chain employs TRBV29-1 and TRBJ2-7; TRBD1 matches at 8 bases. V shed 4 bases and J 2 bases; nucleotides not matched to a gene: 4. CDR1 is SQVTM and CDR2 is ANQGSEA in the germline V gene. The length of the CDR3 is 13 residues. This CDR3 reads CSVVGQVTYEQYF. The CDR3 DNA reads as TGCAGCGTTGTGGGACAGGTAACCTACGAGCAGTACTTC.

CDR3 loop: CASSLVRGDTGELFF. The CDR3 coding sequence is TGCGCCAGCAGCTTGGTCCGGGGGGACACCGGGGAGCTGTTTTTT. This sequence joins TRBV5-1 and TRBJ2-2; the match to TRBD2 covers 7 bases. The CDR3 totals 15 residues. V gave up 0 bases and J gave up 3 bases; unmatched junction bases: 2. Germline CDR1 is SGHRS and CDR2 is YFSETQ. Variable domain in full (rest from reference TRBV5-1 and TRBJ2-2): KAGVTQTPRYLIKTRGQQVTLSCSPISGHRSVSWYQQTPGQGLQFLFEYFSETQRNKGNFPGRFSGRQFSNSRSEMNVSTLELGDSALYLCASSLVRGDTGELFFGEGSRLTVL.